A single sample gave rise to the 5 T cell receptor beta chains below, sequenced in a study of shared clonotypes between healthy human individuals (dated by TCRdb to about 2020). Library generation was performed with the immunoSEQ multiplex PCR assay. TCRdb took this table from immuneACCESS and kept in-frame rearrangements with V and J called. Such tables lack part of the clones; where checked against another copy, unresolved V genes explain under half of the gap, and the rest is unexplained. The sample table lists roughly 1 million clones, more than 65% of them with a count of one. Of the sample, about 1.5% is held by the ten largest clones. Sequencing used memory CD4+ T cells sorted from blood. The cell subset or site label, as the study defines it: CD45RA-negative fraction. The receptors were sampled from a man younger than 35 in good health.

The V gene is TRBV20-1, the J gene TRBJ2-1; D ambiguous. CDR3 length: 11 residues. Deletions cut 3 bases from V and 10 bases from J, with 10 bases between. CDR1 is DFQATT, CDR2 SNEGSKA, per germline (reference sequence). As DNA, the CDR3 is TGCAGTGCTAGCCTGGGATGGGAGCAGTTCTTC. Protein product: CSASLGWEQFF.

The genes are TRBV11-2 and TRBJ2-5; 7 nucleotides match TRBD2. CDR1 is SGHAT, CDR2 FQNNGV, per germline. CDR3 size: 13 residues. Germline trimming cut 4 bases from V and 6 bases from J; bases unmatched to any gene: 5. The CDR3 spells CASSSTGGKTQYF. The CDR3 nucleotides read TGTGCCAGCAGCTCAACCGGGGGGAAGACCCAGTACTTC. The whole variable domain, filled in from reference TRBV11-2 and TRBJ2-5, reads EAGVAQSPRYKIIEKRQSVAFWCNPISGHATLYWYQQILGQGPKLLIQFQNNGVVDDSQLPKDRFSAERLKGVDSTLKIQPAKLEDSAVYLCASSSTGGKTQYFGPGTRLLVL.

The gene calls are TRBV5-1 and TRBJ2-5, with 7 nucleotides matching TRBD1. The CDR3 extends over 15 amino acids. V lost 0 bases, J lost 5 bases, and 7 bases stayed unmatched. In germline, CDR1 is SGHRS, CDR2 YFSETQ. The CDR3 bases are TGCGCCAGCAGCTTGGTTTCAGGGGGTGTTGAGACCCAGTACTTC. Translated, it gives CASSLVSGGVETQYF.

The chain uses TRBV6-5 and TRBJ1-5; TRBD1 matches 10 bases. The ends lost 6 bases at V and 6 bases at J; junction bases unmatched: 2. The CDR3 has 13 amino acids. CDR1 is MNHEY, CDR2 SVGAGI, per germline. CDR3 nucleotides: TGTGCCAGCAGCCGGACAGGGGGTCAGCCCCAGCATTTT. Amino acids: CASSRTGGQPQHF.

The chain carries TRBV11-2 and TRBJ2-7; 7 bases map to TRBD2. The V segment lost 7 bases and the J segment 4 bases; nucleotides outside the gene matches: 10. Looked up from germline, CDR1 is SGHAT and CDR2 is FQNNGV. The CDR3 is 14 residues long. CDR3 sequence (DNA): TGTGCCAGCAACCCCGGGGGGTGGGGTTACGAGCAGTACTTC. Its translation: CASNPGGWGYEQYF.